This T cell receptor (beta chain) is from a study of T cell repertoires and Cas9 in healthy adults (dated by TCRdb to 2016 to 2019). Study-level background: SpCas9-reactive T cells were characterized for multi-effector potency, cytotoxicity and lineage determination within the CD4 and CD8 compartments. This study looked at whether people already carry T cell immunity to the Streptococcus pyogenes Cas9 nuclease (SpCas9), the enzyme used in CRISPR gene editing.

Of note for this clone: Its antigen is not yet known. The input lacks base qualities; no much larger clone sits a single base away.

Library creation used the immunoSEQ multiplex PCR assay. TCRdb holds this immuneACCESS table with in-frame rearrangements only. Some clones are missing; in checked studies, unresolved V genes explain under half, and the rest has no known cause. The sample table records 20,000 to 25,000 clones; roughly nine tenths of these occur just once. The ten largest clones take up approximately 0.7% of the sample. All of the donors in the study were healthy humans. Study-wide findings and limitations: SpCas9-reactive regulatory T cells were reported to mitigate proliferation and function of SpCas9-reactive effector T cells in vitro.

Sequences SGHRS (CDR1) and YFSETQ (CDR2) are obtained from the germline V gene. Counted from cysteine to phenylalanine, this CDR3 has 15 amino acids. Solely the CDR3 DNA is kept, with 45 bases framed from the first base. V was cut back by 0 bases and J by 9 bases, leaving a gap of 16 bases between them. Sequenced material: CD4+ effector T cells (CD127+, CD25-, CD137-, CD154-) from PBMCs; culture status not recorded. The source of this sequence is a human donor in good health. The V and J segments used are TRBV5-1 and TRBJ1-3, with an unclear D gene assignment. At the DNA level, the sequence is TGCGCCAGCAGCTTGGGTCCGACGGAAGGTAGCACCATATATTTT. This encodes CASSLGPTEGSTIYF.